Below, 19 T cell receptor beta chains from the same sample are listed, as sequenced in a study of cytomegalovirus exposure and HLA in healthy donors. Sequenced by immunoSEQ multiplex PCR; TCRdb stores in-frame clones only, minus some. The sample has roughly 330,000 clones; roughly 87% are singletons. Material for sequencing was PBMCs. The receptor set was obtained from a woman aged 25 to 39 in good health and CMV-seropositive.

The chain joins TRBV28 to TRBJ1-5; D remains ambiguous. Germline V lookup: CDR1 MDHEN, CDR2 SYDVKM. CDR3 length: 15 residues. V was pared by 1 base and J by 7 bases, with 14 bases between. CDR3: CASSLSPAQAQPQHF. CDR3 bases: TGTGCCAGCAGTTTATCCCCCGCCCAGGCACAGCCCCAGCATTTT.

This chain joins TRBV5-8 and TRBJ1-1, with D hard to call. The CDR3 sequence is 8 residues long. Germline CDR1 SGHTS, CDR2 YDEGEE. Trimming pared 4 bases from V and 10 bases from J, leaving 2 bases between. The CDR3 loop reads CASSLAFF. CDR3 in DNA: TGTGCCAGCAGCCTAGCTTTCTTT.

V usage is TRBV15 and J usage is TRBJ2-3; unclear D gene. The CDR3 runs 15 residues. V was cut by 0 bases and J by 0 bases, with 7 bases left in between. Per germline, CDR1 LNHNV and CDR2 YYDKDF (reference sequence). The CDR3 spells CATSRDKGSTDTQYF. CDR3 DNA sequence: TGTGCCACCAGCAGAGATAAGGGTAGCACAGATACGCAGTATTTT.

The chain links TRBV28 to TRBJ1-4, with D tentatively TRBD1 (5 bases). Per the germline V gene, CDR1 is MDHEN and CDR2 is SYDVKM. Trimming removed 4 bases at V and 7 bases at J, with 13 bases between. The length of the CDR3 is 14 residues. The CDR3 region has the DNA TGTGCCAGCAGTTCCCAGGGCACGGGTGAAAAACTGTTTTTT. Its translation: CASSSQGTGEKLFF.

The chain recombines TRBV11-2 with TRBJ1-2; D unresolved. The CDR3 loop spans 15 amino acids. The V gene's germline CDR1 is SGHAT and CDR2 FQNNGV. V lost 0 bases and J lost 4, with 12 bases in between. The CDR3 sequence is CASSLDDYTGYGYTF. In DNA form, the CDR3 reads TGTGCCAGCAGCTTAGATGACTACACGGGCTATGGCTACACCTTC.

This chain connects TRBV5-4 to TRBJ1-2; perhaps TRBD1 as D (6 bases). The CDR3 loop spans 13 amino acids. CDR1 is SGHNT, CDR2 YYREEE, per germline (reference sequence). Trimming stripped 1 base from V and 7 bases from J, with 11 bases between. CDR3 in DNA: TGTGCCAGCAGCTTGTCGGGGGCAAGTGGCTACACCTTC. Its translation: CASSLSGASGYTF.

The rearrangement uses TRBV5-1 and TRBJ2-7; D is unclear. This CDR3 comprises 16 residues. The germline CDR1 and CDR2 sequences are SGHRS and YFSETQ. V lost 7 bases and J 3 bases, leaving 23 bases between the germline ends. DNA of the CDR3: TGCGCCAGCCCCGATGGCCTATCCTACGCAGGCTACGAGCAGTACTTC. Protein sequence: CASPDGLSYAGYEQYF.

This chain connects TRBV7-2 to TRBJ1-2; 9 bases match TRBD1. With 5 bases clipped from V and 14 bases from J, the junction kept 15 bases outside the gene matches. This CDR3 spans 14 amino acids. CDR1 is SGHTA and CDR2 is FQGNSA in the germline V gene. The CDR3 nucleotides read TGTGCCAGCAGCCTCGATGGGACAGGGAGACAAGAGACCTTC. This encodes CASSLDGTGRQETF.

The V call is TRBV27, the J call TRBJ1-1, with 9 bases lining up with TRBD1. Germline V gene lookup returns CDR1 MNHEY and CDR2 SMNVEV (reference sequence). Trimming at V came to 8 bases and at J to 1 base, leaving 8 bases not matched to a gene. The CDR3 is made up of 15 amino acids. The CDR3 sequence: CASSKRGQGNTEAFF. The CDR3 nucleotides read TGTGCCAGCTCCAAACGGGGACAGGGGAACACTGAAGCTTTCTTT.

The V gene is TRBV29-1, the J gene TRBJ2-1, with 9 bases matching TRBD2. The CDR3 has 14 residues. With 4 bases clipped from V and 8 bases from J, the junction kept 9 bases outside the gene matches. Germline V gene sequence: CDR1 SQVTM, CDR2 ANQGSEA. CDR3 loop: CSVAGTSRIDEQFF. The DNA of the CDR3 is TGCAGCGTTGCGGGGACTAGCCGGATCGATGAGCAGTTCTTC.

The V call is TRBV5-1, the J call TRBJ2-5; a possible D gene is TRBD2 (5 bases). This CDR3 has 15 amino acids. The germline V and J ends were trimmed by 2 bases and 2 bases, with 13 bases remaining between them. Germline lookup yields CDR1 SGHRS and CDR2 YFSETQ. CDR3 residues: CASSFERAPQETQYF. DNA for the CDR3: TGCGCCAGCAGCTTTGAGAGGGCCCCTCAAGAGACCCAGTACTTC. Drawing the rest from reference TRBV5-1 and TRBJ2-5, the complete variable domain is KAGVTQTPRYLIKTRGQQVTLSCSPISGHRSVSWYQQTPGQGLQFLFEYFSETQRNKGNFPGRFSGRQFSNSRSEMNVSTLELGDSALYLCASSFERAPQETQYFGPGTRLLVL.

The chain employs TRBV5-4 and TRBJ2-7, with 9 bases aligning to TRBD2. V was clipped by 6 bases and J by 1 base; unmatched bases: 8. There are 15 residues in the CDR3. Germline V gene data show CDR1 as SGHNT and CDR2 as YYREEE (reference sequence). The CDR3 nucleotides read TGTGCCAGCACCGACCCGACTAGCGGATCCTACGAGCAGTACTTC. Its protein product is CASTDPTSGSYEQYF.

The rearrangement joins TRBV29-1 to TRBJ1-1, with D maybe TRBD1 (6 bases). Germline loops: CDR1 SQVTM, CDR2 ANQGSEA. V was clipped by 4 bases and J by 0 bases, with 9 bases between them. This CDR3 has 13 residues. Written as DNA, the CDR3 is TGCAGCGTTGGCGCAGGGGTGAACACTGAAGCTTTCTTT. Protein sequence: CSVGAGVNTEAFF.

This sequence joins TRBV27 and TRBJ2-3, with 13 bases that match TRBD2. V shed 8 bases and J 2 bases; nucleotides not matched to a gene: 10. Germline CDR1 and CDR2: MNHEY and SMNVEV (reference sequence). CDR3 size: 17 residues. This CDR3 is CASGWRTSGRPTDTQYF. CDR3 in DNA: TGTGCCAGCGGCTGGAGGACTAGCGGGAGACCCACAGATACGCAGTATTTT.

The J gene is TRBJ2-4, the V gene TRBV27, with 8 bases lining up with TRBD1. CDR3 size: 14 residues. J lost 4 bases, V lost 5 bases, and 4 bases had no gene match. Per germline, CDR1 MNHEY and CDR2 SMNVEV (reference sequence). The CDR3 DNA is TGTGCCAGCAGTAACAGACAGGGGAAAAACATTCAGTACTTC. Translation: CASSNRQGKNIQYF.

CDR3 in DNA: TGCAGCGTTGAGGGGGCGCACACTGAAGCTTTCTTT. Translated, it gives CSVEGAHTEAFF. The chain uses TRBV29-1 and TRBJ1-1; D is possibly TRBD1 (6 bases). Germline assignment: CDR1 SQVTM and CDR2 ANQGSEA. V lost 3 bases and J 3 bases, leaving 8 bases between the germline ends. The CDR3 has 12 residues.

The chain carries TRBV5-6 and TRBJ1-2, with TRBD1 identical over 7 bases. The germline gives CDR1 SGHDT, CDR2 YYEEEE. The CDR3 has 15 amino acids. The V and J ends lost 4 bases and 4 bases, in that order; junction bases with no gene match: 10. CDR3 sequence reads: CASSLGTEAPYGYTF. Written as DNA, the CDR3 is TGTGCCAGCAGCCTTGGGACAGAGGCCCCCTATGGCTACACCTTC. Full variable domain (remainder filled in from reference TRBV5-6 and TRBJ1-2): DAGVTQSPTHLIKTRGQQVTLRCSPKSGHDTVSWYQQALGQGPQFIFQYYEEEERQRGNFPDRFSGHQFPNYSSELNVNALLLGDSALYLCASSLGTEAPYGYTFGSGTRLTVV.

V and J are TRBV4-3 and TRBJ2-5; D gene ambiguous. In germline, CDR1 is LGHNA, CDR2 YSLEER. This CDR3 is built from 17 residues. The ends were cut back, 5 bases at V and 2 bases at J, with 21 bases in the middle. The CDR3 here is CASSIIPQLGRQETQYF. The CDR3 nucleotides are TGCGCCAGCAGCATAATTCCCCAACTGGGTAGGCAAGAGACCCAGTACTTC.

The rearrangement links TRBV2 to TRBJ1-3; no clear D gene. The CDR3 sequence is 11 residues long. Germline V lookup: CDR1 SNHLY, CDR2 FYNNEI. Trimming left V 2 bases short and J 7 bases short, with 3 bases between. The CDR3 DNA follows: TGTGCCAGCAGTGAAAGGAACACCATATATTTT. Protein: CASSERNTIYF. The full variable domain, completed using reference TRBV2 and TRBJ1-3, is EPEVTQTPSHQVTQMGQEVILRCVPISNHLYFYWYRQILGQKVEFLVSFYNNEISEKSEIFDDQFSVERPDGSNFTLKIRSTKLEDSAMYFCASSERNTIYFGEGSWLTVV.